Presented here are 4 T cell receptor beta chains from one specimen sequenced in a study of cytomegalovirus exposure and HLA in healthy donors. Both 60 Vbeta primers and 13 Jbeta primers went into the PCR. The method was immunoSEQ multiplex PCR; TCRdb's version includes in-frame clones alone and lacks a portion of them. The data show roughly 80,000 clones, approximately 70% seen once. Source material: PBMCs. These receptors originate from a man between 60 and 75 years old in good health and CMV-seropositive.

The chain combines TRBV7-2 with TRBJ2-5; D might be TRBD2 (6 bases). This CDR3 is 15 amino acids long. Germline lookup yields CDR1 SGHTA and CDR2 FQGNSA. The germline V and J ends were trimmed by 1 base and 2 bases, with 11 bases remaining between them. The CDR3 nucleotides are TGTGCCAGCAGCTTAGGGGACTGGATTCAAGAGACCCAGTACTTC. This codes for CASSLGDWIQETQYF. Looking up the rest from reference TRBV7-2 and TRBJ2-5 gives the full variable domain: GAGVSQSPSNKVTEKGKDVELRCDPISGHTALYWYRQSLGQGLEFLIYFQGNSAPDKSGLPSDRFSAERTGGSVSTLTIQRTQQEDSAVYLCASSLGDWIQETQYFGPGTRLLVL.

For the CDR3, the DNA is TGTGCCAGCAGCTTAGGGAGAAGCAATGAGCAGTTCTTC. This translates into CASSLGRSNEQFF. The rearrangement links TRBV5-4 to TRBJ2-1, with a possible D match to TRBD2 (5 bases). CDR3 length: 13 amino acids. Between the trimmed V and J ends, which lost 2 bases and 6 bases, there was a span of 9 bases. The germline CDR1 and CDR2 sequences are SGHNT and YYREEE (reference sequence).

The rearrangement joins TRBV7-2 to TRBJ2-3, with 8 positions matching TRBD2. This CDR3 region has 15 residues. The germline gives CDR1 SGHTA, CDR2 FQGNSA. The ends lost 5 bases at V and 5 bases at J; junction bases unmatched: 9. CDR3 nucleotide sequence: TGTGCCAGCAGCATAATTGGACTAGCTTTAGATACGCAGTATTTT. This codes for CASSIIGLALDTQYF.

The chain carries TRBV7-9 and TRBJ1-1; no clear D. The ends were cut back, 5 bases at V and 7 bases at J, with 14 bases in the middle. CDR3 length equals 13 residues. Germline V lookup: CDR1 SEHNR, CDR2 FQNEAQ (reference sequence). The CDR3 region has the DNA TGTGCCAGCAGCCTAAAGGAGGGCGGTGAAGCTTTCTTT. It specifies CASSLKEGGEAFF.